What follows are 10 T cell receptor beta chains derived from one specimen sequenced in a study of lymphopenia after photon versus proton radiotherapy. The repertoire was sequenced with immunoSEQ multiplex PCR; TCRdb's copy has only in-frame clones and lacks some. The sample lists under 70,000 clones, just under 95% occurring once. The source was peripheral blood, collected from a patient treated with photon-based radiotherapy. The source is a woman aged 40 to 49 with cholangiocarcinoma.

This chain joins TRBV30 and TRBJ2-4; D may be TRBD1 (6 bases). Germline-derived CDR1 and CDR2 are GTSNPN and SVGIG (reference sequence). The CDR3 spans 15 residues. Between the trimmed V and J ends, which lost 5 bases and 0 bases, there was a span of 14 bases. As DNA, the CDR3 is TGTGCCTGGGTAGACAGGACCTTAGCCAAAAACATTCAGTACTTC. Translation: CAWVDRTLAKNIQYF.

The J gene is TRBJ2-7, the V gene TRBV18, with D uncertain. The CDR3 has 13 residues. The V end lost 1 base, the J end lost 3 bases, and 7 bases lay between the germline ends. The germline CDR1 and CDR2 sequences are KGHSH and LQKENI. In DNA form, the CDR3 reads TGTGCCAGCTCACCACAGGCAGACTACGAGCAGTACTTC. It specifies CASSPQADYEQYF.

V usage is TRBV2 and J usage is TRBJ2-7; 9 nucleotides match TRBD1. Germline trimming cut 6 bases from V and 2 bases from J; bases unmatched to any gene: 5. The germline V gene encodes CDR1 SNHLY and CDR2 FYNNEI. CDR3 length: 14 residues. CDR3 in DNA: TGTGCCAGCAGCTGGACAGGGGACACCTACGAGCAGTACTTC. Encoded protein: CASSWTGDTYEQYF. Complete variable domain (other parts from reference TRBV2 and TRBJ2-7): EPEVTQTPSHQVTQMGQEVILRCVPISNHLYFYWYRQILGQKVEFLVSFYNNEISEKSEIFDDQFSVERPDGSNFTLKIRSTKLEDSAMYFCASSWTGDTYEQYFGPGTRLTVT.

This clone is a singleton in its sample. The rearrangement uses TRBV9 and TRBJ2-1, with 7 bases lining up with TRBD2. The germline V gene has CDR1 SGDLS and CDR2 YYNGEE. The J segment lost 5 bases and the V segment lost 4 bases, leaving 6 bases of the junction unmatched. The CDR3 runs to 14 residues. CDR3 amino acids: CASSPWGGDNEQFF. The CDR3 DNA is TGTGCCAGCAGCCCCTGGGGGGGGGACAATGAGCAGTTCTTC. The full variable domain, its missing parts supplied by reference TRBV9 and TRBJ2-1, is DSGVTQTPKHLITATGQRVTLRCSPRSGDLSVYWYQQSLDQGLQFLIQYYNGEERAKGNILERFSAQQFPDLHSELNLSSLELGDSALYFCASSPWGGDNEQFFGPGTRLTVL.

This chain links TRBV6-5 with TRBJ1-2; TRBD1 might be the D (5 bases). Germline CDR1 reads MNHEY; CDR2 reads SVGAGI. The V and J ends lost 2 bases and 13 bases respectively, with 11 bases between them. There are 11 residues in the CDR3. CDR3 sequence: CASSYSRDVTF. CDR3 coding DNA: TGTGCCAGCAGTTACAGCAGGGATGTCACCTTC.

The chain uses TRBV30 and TRBJ2-3, with 9 bases aligning to TRBD2. Germline V gene sequence: CDR1 GTSNPN, CDR2 SVGIG (reference sequence). This CDR3 has 15 residues. J gave up 5 bases and V 0 bases, and 6 bases lay outside the gene matches. The CDR3 loop reads CAWSVLAGVKDTQYF. Here the CDR3 DNA reads TGTGCCTGGAGTGTCTTAGCGGGAGTGAAAGATACGCAGTATTTT.

This chain links TRBV4-2 with TRBJ2-7; maybe TRBD2 (6 bases). CDR1 and CDR2 (germline): LGHNA, YNFKEQ. The CDR3 extends over 16 amino acids. V was cut by 2 bases and J by 2 bases, with 16 bases left in between. The CDR3 here is CASSQSGGKGTYEQYF. The DNA for the CDR3 is TGTGCCAGCAGCCAATCAGGCGGGAAGGGGACCTACGAGCAGTACTTC.

The V gene is TRBV10-2, the J gene TRBJ1-5, with D hard to call. Trimming removed 2 bases from V and 1 base from J, with 9 bases in between. This CDR3 has 15 amino acids. The V gene's germline CDR1 is WSHSY and CDR2 SAAADI. CDR3 DNA: TGCGCCAGCAGTGAGGGGAGATTGAGCAATCAGCCCCAGCATTTT. Its translation is CASSEGRLSNQPQHF.

The chain combines TRBV30 with TRBJ2-3; D uncertain. CDR3 length: 13 amino acids. The germline V gene encodes CDR1 GTSNPN and CDR2 SVGIG (reference sequence). The germline V and J ends were trimmed by 0 bases and 4 bases, with 8 bases remaining between them. CDR3 in DNA: TGTGCCTGGAGTGTCCCACCCGCAGATACGCAGTATTTT. This translates into CAWSVPPADTQYF.

A single count supports this clone. The chain joins TRBV5-1 to TRBJ1-4; perhaps TRBD1 as D (5 bases). This CDR3 has 14 residues. With 2 bases removed from V and 7 bases from J, the gap between germline ends came to 12 bases. Germline-derived CDR1 and CDR2 are SGHRS and YFSETQ. The CDR3: CASSLEGAREKLFF. The DNA for the CDR3 is TGCGCCAGCAGCTTAGAAGGGGCGCGTGAAAAACTGTTTTTT.